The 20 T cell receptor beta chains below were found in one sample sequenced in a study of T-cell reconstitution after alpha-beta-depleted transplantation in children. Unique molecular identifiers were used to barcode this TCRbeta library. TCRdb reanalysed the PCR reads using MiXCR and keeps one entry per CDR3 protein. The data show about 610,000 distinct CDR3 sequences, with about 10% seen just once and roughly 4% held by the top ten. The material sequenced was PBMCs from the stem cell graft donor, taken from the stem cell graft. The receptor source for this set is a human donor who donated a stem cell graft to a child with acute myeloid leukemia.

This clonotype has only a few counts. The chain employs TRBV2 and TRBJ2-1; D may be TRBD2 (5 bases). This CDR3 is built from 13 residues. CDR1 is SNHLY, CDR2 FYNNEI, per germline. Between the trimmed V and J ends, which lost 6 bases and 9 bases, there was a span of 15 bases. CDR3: CASRVMLEGEQFF. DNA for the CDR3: TGTGCCAGCAGAGTCATGCTAGAGGGTGAGCAGTTCTTC.

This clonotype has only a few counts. In nucleotides, the CDR3 is TGTGCCTGGAGACACTCGAGGGCAGATACGCAGTATTTT. It translates to CAWRHSRADTQYF. The chain employs TRBV30 and TRBJ2-3; D possibly corresponds to TRBD2 (5 bases). The CDR3 spans 13 residues. V lost 3 bases and J lost 4, with 11 bases in between. Germline V gene lookup returns CDR1 GTSNPN and CDR2 SVGIG (reference sequence).

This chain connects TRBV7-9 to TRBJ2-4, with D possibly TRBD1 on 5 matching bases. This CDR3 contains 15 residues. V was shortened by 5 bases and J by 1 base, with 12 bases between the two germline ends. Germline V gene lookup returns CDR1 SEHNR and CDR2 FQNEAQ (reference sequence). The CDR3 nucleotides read TGTGCCAGCAGCCGCCCGCAGGGTGCCAAAAACATTCAGTACTTC. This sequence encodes CASSRPQGAKNIQYF.

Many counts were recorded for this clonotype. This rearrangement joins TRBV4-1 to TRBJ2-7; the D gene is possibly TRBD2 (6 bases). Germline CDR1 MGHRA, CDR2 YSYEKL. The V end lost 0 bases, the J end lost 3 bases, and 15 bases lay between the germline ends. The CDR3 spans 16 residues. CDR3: CASSQESSGSYYEQYF. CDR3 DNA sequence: TGCGCCAGCAGCCAAGAATCCTCCGGGAGTTACTACGAGCAGTACTTC.

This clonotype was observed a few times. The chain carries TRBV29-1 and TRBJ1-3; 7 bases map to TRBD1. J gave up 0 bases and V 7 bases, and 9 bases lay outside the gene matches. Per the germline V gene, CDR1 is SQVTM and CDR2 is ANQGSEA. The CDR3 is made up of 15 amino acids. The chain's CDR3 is CSGSGQPFSGNTIYF. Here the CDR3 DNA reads TGCAGCGGATCGGGACAGCCATTCTCTGGAAACACCATATATTTT.

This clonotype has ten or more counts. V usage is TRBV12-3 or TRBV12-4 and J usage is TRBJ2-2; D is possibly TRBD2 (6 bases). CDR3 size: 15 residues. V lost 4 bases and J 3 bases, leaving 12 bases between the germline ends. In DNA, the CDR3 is TGTGCCAGCAGTTACAGCGGGCGGGACACCGGGGAGCTGTTTTTT. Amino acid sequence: CASSYSGRDTGELFF.

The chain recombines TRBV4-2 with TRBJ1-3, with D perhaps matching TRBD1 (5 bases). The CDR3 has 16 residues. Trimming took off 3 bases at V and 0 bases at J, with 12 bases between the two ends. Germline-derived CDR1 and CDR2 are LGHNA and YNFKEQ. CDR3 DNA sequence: TGTGCCAGCAGCCAGGGCGGGACGGACTCTGGAAACACCATATATTTT. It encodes CASSQGGTDSGNTIYF.

CDR3 protein: CASSQDRGYEQFF. The DNA of the CDR3 is TGCGCCAGCAGCCAAGATAGGGGGTATGAGCAGTTCTTC. V and J are TRBV4-3 and TRBJ2-1, with D possibly TRBD1 on 6 matching bases. The CDR3 is 13 amino acids. Germline V CDR1 and CDR2: LGHNA, YSLEER. V lost 0 bases to trimming and J lost 8 bases, with 8 bases between them.

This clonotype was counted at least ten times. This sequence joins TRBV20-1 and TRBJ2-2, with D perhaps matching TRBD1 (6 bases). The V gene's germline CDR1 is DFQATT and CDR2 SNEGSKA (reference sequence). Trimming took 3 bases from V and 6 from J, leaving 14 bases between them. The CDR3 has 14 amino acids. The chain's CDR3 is CSASDRSGAGELFF. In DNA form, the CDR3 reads TGCAGTGCTAGCGACAGGTCCGGGGCCGGGGAGCTGTTTTTT.

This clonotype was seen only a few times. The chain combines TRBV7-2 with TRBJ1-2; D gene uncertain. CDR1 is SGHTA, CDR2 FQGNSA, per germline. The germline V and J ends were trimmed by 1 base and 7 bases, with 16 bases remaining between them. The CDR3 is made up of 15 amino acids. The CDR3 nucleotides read TGTGCCAGCAGCTTAGACAGCGGAGGACGGTTTGGCTACACCTTC. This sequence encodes CASSLDSGGRFGYTF. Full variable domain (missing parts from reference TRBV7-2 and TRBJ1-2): GAGVSQSPSNKVTEKGKDVELRCDPISGHTALYWYRQSLGQGLEFLIYFQGNSAPDKSGLPSDRFSAERTGGSVSTLTIQRTQQEDSAVYLCASSLDSGGRFGYTFGSGTRLTVV.

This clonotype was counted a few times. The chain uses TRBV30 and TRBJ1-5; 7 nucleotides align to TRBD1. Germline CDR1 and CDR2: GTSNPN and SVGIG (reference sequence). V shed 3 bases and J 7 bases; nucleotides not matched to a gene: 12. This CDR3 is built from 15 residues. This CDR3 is CAWRGGTGAGQPQHF. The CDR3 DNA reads TGTGCCTGGAGGGGGGGAACAGGGGCAGGGCAGCCCCAGCATTTT.

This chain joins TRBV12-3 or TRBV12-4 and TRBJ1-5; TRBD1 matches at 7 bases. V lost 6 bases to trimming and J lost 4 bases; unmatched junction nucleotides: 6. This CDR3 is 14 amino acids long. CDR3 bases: TGTGCCAGCAGCCGGACAGGAGTTAATCAGCCCCAGCATTTT. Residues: CASSRTGVNQPQHF.

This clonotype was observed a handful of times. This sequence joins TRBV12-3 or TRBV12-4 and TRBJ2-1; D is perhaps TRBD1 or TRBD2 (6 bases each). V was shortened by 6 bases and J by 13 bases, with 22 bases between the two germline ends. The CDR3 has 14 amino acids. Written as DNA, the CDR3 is TGTGCCAGCAGAGGGGAAGGGGGAGGACTCTCTCAGTTCTTC. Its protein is CASRGEGGGLSQFF.

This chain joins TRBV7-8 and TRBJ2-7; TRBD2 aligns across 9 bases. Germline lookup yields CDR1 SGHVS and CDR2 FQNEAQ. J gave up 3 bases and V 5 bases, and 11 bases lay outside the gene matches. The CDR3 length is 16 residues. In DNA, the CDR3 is TGTGCCAGCAGCCGTCCCAGTAGCGGGAGCTTCTACGAGCAGTACTTC. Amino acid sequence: CASSRPSSGSFYEQYF. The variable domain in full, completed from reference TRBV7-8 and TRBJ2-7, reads GAGVSQSPRYKVAKRGQDVALRCDPISGHVSLFWYQQALGQGPEFLTYFQNEAQLDKSGLPSDRFFAERPEGSVSTLKIQRTQQEDSAVYLCASSRPSSGSFYEQYFGPGTRLTVT.

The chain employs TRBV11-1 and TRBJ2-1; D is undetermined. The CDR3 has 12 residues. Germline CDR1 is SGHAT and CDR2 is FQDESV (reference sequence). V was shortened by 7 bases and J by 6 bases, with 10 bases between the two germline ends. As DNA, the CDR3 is TGTGCCAGCACCGCACACTCCAATGAGCAGTTCTTC. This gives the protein CASTAHSNEQFF.

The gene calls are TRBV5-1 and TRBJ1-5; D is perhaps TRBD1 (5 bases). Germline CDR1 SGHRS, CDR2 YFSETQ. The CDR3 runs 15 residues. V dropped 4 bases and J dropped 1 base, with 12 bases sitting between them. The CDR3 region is CASSGGTGSNQPQHF. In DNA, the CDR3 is TGCGCCAGCAGCGGCGGGACGGGGAGCAATCAGCCCCAGCATTTT. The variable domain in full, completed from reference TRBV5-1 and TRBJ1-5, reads KAGVTQTPRYLIKTRGQQVTLSCSPISGHRSVSWYQQTPGQGLQFLFEYFSETQRNKGNFPGRFSGRQFSNSRSEMNVSTLELGDSALYLCASSGGTGSNQPQHFGDGTRLSIL.

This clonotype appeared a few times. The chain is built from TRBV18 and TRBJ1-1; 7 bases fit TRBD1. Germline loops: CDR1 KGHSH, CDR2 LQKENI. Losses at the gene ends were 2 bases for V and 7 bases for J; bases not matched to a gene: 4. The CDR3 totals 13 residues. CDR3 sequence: CASSPVDRVEAFF. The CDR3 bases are TGTGCCAGCTCACCAGTCGACAGGGTTGAAGCTTTCTTT.

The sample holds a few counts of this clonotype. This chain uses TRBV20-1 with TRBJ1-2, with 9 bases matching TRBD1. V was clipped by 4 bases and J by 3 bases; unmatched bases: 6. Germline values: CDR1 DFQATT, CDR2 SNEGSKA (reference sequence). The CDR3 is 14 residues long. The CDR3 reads CSATPRQGDYGYTF. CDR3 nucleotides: TGCAGTGCTACCCCCCGACAGGGGGACTATGGCTACACCTTC.

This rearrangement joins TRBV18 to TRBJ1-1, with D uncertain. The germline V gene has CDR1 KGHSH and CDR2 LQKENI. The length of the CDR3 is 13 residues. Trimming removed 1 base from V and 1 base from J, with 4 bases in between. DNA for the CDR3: TGTGCCAGCTCACCACAACAGAACACTGAAGCTTTCTTT. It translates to CASSPQQNTEAFF.

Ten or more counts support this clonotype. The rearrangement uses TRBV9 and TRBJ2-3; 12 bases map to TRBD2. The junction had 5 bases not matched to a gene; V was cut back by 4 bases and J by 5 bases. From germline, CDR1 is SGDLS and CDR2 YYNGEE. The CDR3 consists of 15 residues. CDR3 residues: CASSTTSGSGDTQYF. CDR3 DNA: TGTGCCAGCAGCACGACTAGCGGGAGTGGAGATACGCAGTATTTT.